Presented here are 31 T cell receptor beta chains from one specimen sequenced in a study of cytomegalovirus exposure and HLA in healthy donors (dated by TCRdb to about 2017). Receptor amplification or capture employed the immunoSEQ multiplex PCR assay. For the multiplex PCR, a mixture combining 60 forward primers for TCR Vbeta segments and 13 reverse primers for TCR Jbeta segments was used. Held by TCRdb, this immuneACCESS table contains in-frame sequences only and omits some clones. Under half of the omission traces to an unresolved V gene where checked; the cause of the rest is unknown. The sample yields about 190,000 clones; 60% to 80% were counted once. The ten largest account for over 2% of the sample. Sequenced: PBMCs. These receptors all come from a woman aged 25 to 39 in good health and CMV-seropositive.

This chain joins TRBV9 and TRBJ2-1; 8 positions match TRBD2. The junction had 5 bases not matched to a gene; V was cut back by 4 bases and J by 2 bases. The length of the CDR3 is 15 residues. The germline V gene has CDR1 SGDLS and CDR2 YYNGEE. The CDR3 DNA sequence: TGTGCCAGCAGCCAAGTTAGCGGGGCCTACAATGAGCAGTTCTTC. Protein: CASSQVSGAYNEQFF.

This chain connects TRBV2 to TRBJ1-1, with a tentative D call TRBD1 (6 bases). CDR3 length: 13 residues. Between the trimmed V and J ends, which lost 1 base and 7 bases, there was a span of 10 bases. Looked up from germline, CDR1 is SNHLY and CDR2 is FYNNEI. This CDR3 is CASSEEGGGEAFF. The CDR3 nucleotides read TGTGCCAGCAGTGAAGAGGGAGGGGGTGAAGCTTTCTTT.

The V gene is TRBV2, the J gene TRBJ2-2; D is perhaps TRBD2 (5 bases). This CDR3 has 11 residues. Germline V gene sequence: CDR1 SNHLY, CDR2 FYNNEI. With 7 bases removed from V and 6 bases from J, the gap between germline ends came to 6 bases. The CDR3, as DNA: TGTGCCAGCAAGAGGGCCGGGGAGCTGTTTTTT. Translating it yields CASKRAGELFF.

The chain employs TRBV30 and TRBJ1-2; 8 bases line up with TRBD1. The CDR3 has 13 residues. From germline, CDR1 is GTSNPN and CDR2 SVGIG (reference sequence). V lost 2 bases, J lost 6 bases, and 5 bases stayed unmatched. The CDR3, as DNA: TGTGCCTGGAGTCCGGACAGGGTGGATGGCTACACCTTC. This sequence encodes CAWSPDRVDGYTF.

The genes are TRBV28 and TRBJ1-2, with TRBD1 identical over 10 bases. V trimming: 3 bases; J trimming: 1 base; junction bases outside the gene matches: 2. This CDR3 is built from 15 residues. Germline V lookup: CDR1 MDHEN, CDR2 SYDVKM. The CDR3 sequence is CASSLGTGVNYGYTF. For the CDR3, the DNA is TGTGCCAGCAGTTTGGGGACAGGGGTTAACTATGGCTACACCTTC.

This chain connects TRBV28 to TRBJ1-2; possible D gene TRBD1, 6 bases. The CDR3 has 11 residues. Trimming took 4 bases from V and 9 from J, leaving 9 bases between them. Per the germline V gene, CDR1 is MDHEN and CDR2 is SYDVKM. CDR3 region: CASSYRVRYTF. CDR3 nucleotides: TGTGCCAGCAGTTACAGGGTACGCTACACCTTC.

This sequence joins TRBV5-4 and TRBJ2-5; D perhaps matches TRBD2 (6 bases). Germline V CDR1 and CDR2: SGHNT, YYREEE (reference sequence). The CDR3 sequence is 18 residues long. V was pared by 2 bases and J by 5 bases, with 25 bases between. The CDR3 DNA follows: TGTGCCAGCAGCTTAGGCGCGGGGTCAATCCCCGTTAGGGAGACCCAGTACTTC. Its translation: CASSLGAGSIPVRETQYF.

The chain couples TRBV28 to TRBJ2-7; TRBD1 agrees at 7 bases. The germline gives CDR1 MDHEN, CDR2 SYDVKM. V gave up 5 bases and J gave up 1 base; unmatched junction bases: 2. The CDR3 is made up of 13 amino acids. The CDR3 spells CASSKGQSYEQYF. In DNA, the CDR3 is TGTGCCAGCAGTAAGGGACAGTCCTACGAGCAGTACTTC.

The chain carries TRBV19 and TRBJ2-7, with 8 bases fitting TRBD2. The CDR3 sequence is 15 residues long. V lost 0 bases to trimming and J lost 3 bases; unmatched junction nucleotides: 4. Germline V gives CDR1 LNHDA, CDR2 SQIVND (reference sequence). The CDR3 DNA reads TGTGCCAGTAGTATAGAACCCGGGAGGGTCTACGAGCAGTACTTC. It specifies CASSIEPGRVYEQYF. Complete variable domain (other parts from reference TRBV19 and TRBJ2-7): DGGITQSPKYLFRKEGQNVTLSCEQNLNHDAMYWYRQDPGQGLRLIYYSQIVNDFQKGDIAEGYSVSREKKESFPLTVTSAQKNPTAFYLCASSIEPGRVYEQYFGPGTRLTVT.

Only a few counts were recorded for this clone. The chain recombines TRBV7-8 with TRBJ2-7; possible D gene TRBD2, 6 bases. The CDR3 runs 15 residues. Trimming left V 2 bases short and J 3 bases short, with 14 bases between. CDR1 and CDR2 from the germline V gene are SGHVS and FQNEAQ. DNA for the CDR3: TGTGCCAGCAGCTTACAACTAGCTACCAACTACGAGCAGTACTTC. Translation gives CASSLQLATNYEQYF.

V usage is TRBV7-9 and J usage is TRBJ1-1, with D maybe TRBD1 (5 bases). CDR1 and CDR2 from the germline V gene are SEHNR and FQNEAQ (reference sequence). The germline V and J ends were trimmed by 1 base and 7 bases, with 10 bases remaining between them. CDR3 length: 13 amino acids. The CDR3 nucleotides are TGTGCCAGCAGCTTAGTACAGGTTGGTGAAGCTTTCTTT. Amino acids: CASSLVQVGEAFF. Full variable domain (missing parts from reference TRBV7-9 and TRBJ1-1): DTGVSQNPRHKITKRGQNVTFRCDPISEHNRLYWYRQTLGQGPEFLTYFQNEAQLEKSRLLSDRFSAERPKGSFSTLEIQRTEQGDSAMYLCASSLVQVGEAFFGQGTRLTVV.

The chain carries TRBV14 and TRBJ2-2; 7 nucleotides align to TRBD2. J was trimmed by 0 bases and V by 4 bases; bases with no gene match: 5. Germline assignment: CDR1 SGHDN and CDR2 FVKESK. The CDR3 runs to 16 residues. This CDR3 reads CASSLQLASNTGELFF. CDR3 in DNA: TGTGCCAGCAGCCTACAACTAGCGTCGAACACCGGGGAGCTGTTTTTT.

CDR3 loop: CASNFGGETQYF. For the CDR3, the DNA is TGTGCCAGCAACTTCGGGGGGGAGACCCAGTACTTC. The chain carries TRBV5-6 and TRBJ2-5, with 7 positions matching TRBD2. Germline V gives CDR1 SGHDT, CDR2 YYEEEE. The V and J ends lost 6 bases and 5 bases, in that order; junction bases with no gene match: 4. The CDR3 totals 12 residues.

V is TRBV6-1 and J is TRBJ1-2; D possibly corresponds to TRBD1 (6 bases). Trimming shortened V by 5 bases and J by 4 bases, and 11 bases separated the two germline ends. In germline, CDR1 is MNHNS, CDR2 SASEGT. CDR3 size: 13 residues. Written as DNA, the CDR3 is TGTGCCAGCAGTCGGGACACCATCTATGGCTACACCTTC. It translates to CASSRDTIYGYTF.

To note about this clone: In the same sample, other DNA sequences code for this CDR3. V usage is TRBV4-2 and J usage is TRBJ2-7; no reliable D call. Trimming cost V 0 bases and J 4 bases, with 4 bases left between them. CDR1 is LGHNA, CDR2 YNFKEQ, per germline. This CDR3 spans 12 amino acids. CDR3 sequence (DNA): TGTGCCAGCAGCCAAGATCTTTACGAGCAGTACTTC. This translates into CASSQDLYEQYF.

V is TRBV11-3 and J is TRBJ2-1; 7 bases fit TRBD2. Germline CDR1 is SGHNT and CDR2 is YENEEA. Trimming removed 3 bases from V and 0 bases from J; junction bases left unmatched: 2. The CDR3 extends over 15 amino acids. CDR3 loop: CASSLGRASYNEQFF. The CDR3 bases are TGTGCCAGCAGCTTGGGGAGGGCCTCCTACAATGAGCAGTTCTTC.

The CDR3 loop reads CASSLLGTTNYGYTF. The CDR3 DNA sequence: TGTGCCAGCAGTTTACTGGGCACGACAAACTATGGCTACACCTTC. J is TRBJ1-2 and V is TRBV28, with D unclear. This CDR3 has 15 residues. V was clipped by 2 bases and J by 2 bases, with 12 bases between them. Germline V gene sequence: CDR1 MDHEN, CDR2 SYDVKM.

The table lists this clone with a few counts. This chain uses TRBV6-1 with TRBJ2-2, with D maybe TRBD2 (6 bases). Germline V gene data show CDR1 as MNHNS and CDR2 as SASEGT. V lost 10 bases and J lost 0, with 15 bases in between. The CDR3 has 15 amino acids. The CDR3 sequence: CATRLGQTNTGELFF. The CDR3 DNA sequence: TGTGCCACCAGACTAGGCCAGACGAACACCGGGGAGCTGTTTTTT.

This clone was recorded a few times. The chain links TRBV18 to TRBJ1-5, with D tentatively TRBD1 (6 bases). The V gene's germline CDR1 is KGHSH and CDR2 LQKENI. V was trimmed by 1 base and J by 3 bases, leaving 10 bases between them. The CDR3 sequence is 15 residues long. The CDR3 sequence is CASSPQQGANQPQHF. The CDR3 nucleotides read TGTGCCAGCTCACCACAACAGGGAGCCAATCAGCCCCAGCATTTT.

The rearrangement links TRBV7-9 to TRBJ2-3; 7 nucleotides line up with TRBD2. Germline-derived CDR1 and CDR2 are SEHNR and FQNEAQ (reference sequence). With 5 bases clipped from V and 5 bases from J, the junction kept 10 bases outside the gene matches. The CDR3 has 15 residues. In DNA, the CDR3 is TGTGCCAGCAGCACGGCGGGGGAGCGAAAAGATACGCAGTATTTT. The encoded protein is CASSTAGERKDTQYF.

Points on this clone: Within the sample, other DNA sequences also encode this same CDR3. The chain is built from TRBV29-1 and TRBJ2-3; 9 bases line up with TRBD2. Germline CDR1 reads SQVTM; CDR2 reads ANQGSEA. The CDR3 sequence is 13 residues long. V was clipped by 6 bases and J by 0 bases; unmatched bases: 1. CDR3 residues: CSVRGGSTDTQYF. CDR3 bases: TGCAGCGTGCGGGGGGGTAGCACAGATACGCAGTATTTT.

This chain joins TRBV19 and TRBJ1-1; maybe TRBD1 (6 bases). The CDR3 loop spans 15 amino acids. Trimming left V 3 bases short and J 0 bases short, with 11 bases between. Looked up from germline, CDR1 is LNHDA and CDR2 is SQIVND (reference sequence). For the CDR3, the DNA is TGTGCCAGTAGTATCACAGGGCCCTTGAACACTGAAGCTTTCTTT. Protein product: CASSITGPLNTEAFF.

The chain combines TRBV2 with TRBJ2-1; no reliable D call. Trimming removed 2 bases from V and 0 bases from J, with 5 bases in between. The germline V gene has CDR1 SNHLY and CDR2 FYNNEI. This CDR3 comprises 14 residues. The CDR3 sequence: CASSEQDSYNEQFF. CDR3 nucleotide sequence: TGTGCCAGCAGTGAACAGGACTCCTACAATGAGCAGTTCTTC. Variable domain in full (rest from reference TRBV2 and TRBJ2-1): EPEVTQTPSHQVTQMGQEVILRCVPISNHLYFYWYRQILGQKVEFLVSFYNNEISEKSEIFDDQFSVERPDGSNFTLKIRSTKLEDSAMYFCASSEQDSYNEQFFGPGTRLTVL.

This chain joins TRBV11-3 and TRBJ2-3; D is unresolved. Between the trimmed V and J ends, which lost 1 base and 6 bases, there was a span of 8 bases. This CDR3 has 13 amino acids. The germline gives CDR1 SGHNT, CDR2 YENEEA. The CDR3 nucleotides are TGTGCCAGCAGCTTAGGTAACCAGGATACGCAGTATTTT. Encoded protein: CASSLGNQDTQYF.

The chain combines TRBV7-2 with TRBJ2-7; unclear D gene. The V end lost 2 bases, the J end lost 0 bases, and 8 bases lay between the germline ends. This CDR3 spans 14 amino acids. Germline V gives CDR1 SGHTA, CDR2 FQGNSA. The DNA for the CDR3 is TGTGCCAGCAGCTTACTTTCAGGCTCCTACGAGCAGTACTTC. It yields the protein CASSLLSGSYEQYF. The full variable domain, its missing parts supplied by reference TRBV7-2 and TRBJ2-7, is GAGVSQSPSNKVTEKGKDVELRCDPISGHTALYWYRQSLGQGLEFLIYFQGNSAPDKSGLPSDRFSAERTGGSVSTLTIQRTQQEDSAVYLCASSLLSGSYEQYFGPGTRLTVT.

The chain combines TRBV5-1 with TRBJ1-2, with 8 positions matching TRBD1. Per germline, CDR1 SGHRS and CDR2 YFSETQ. The CDR3 sequence is 16 residues long. V trimming: 0 bases; J trimming: 6 bases; junction bases outside the gene matches: 10. This chain's CDR3 is CASSLAVYRGTDGYTF. Written as DNA, the CDR3 is TGCGCCAGCAGCTTGGCCGTGTACAGGGGGACCGATGGCTACACCTTC.

The chain couples TRBV28 to TRBJ2-7; 12 nucleotides match TRBD2. The junction had 7 bases not matched to a gene; V was cut back by 3 bases and J by 4 bases. Germline assignment: CDR1 MDHEN and CDR2 SYDVKM. This CDR3 spans 16 amino acids. CDR3 sequence reads: CASSFLAGGPGYEQYF. The CDR3, as DNA: TGTGCCAGCAGTTTCCTAGCGGGGGGGCCTGGGTACGAGCAGTACTTC.

The chain employs TRBV30 and TRBJ1-4; TRBD1 matches 7 bases. The germline gives CDR1 GTSNPN, CDR2 SVGIG (reference sequence). V shed 4 bases, J shed 2 bases, and the junction held 7 bases outside the gene matches. The CDR3 loop spans 15 amino acids. The CDR3 spells CAWKTGDSTNEKLFF. The CDR3 coding sequence is TGTGCCTGGAAAACAGGGGATTCGACTAATGAAAAACTGTTTTTT.

There are a few counts of this clone. The chain links TRBV7-3 to TRBJ2-3; D is undetermined. The germline V gene has CDR1 SGHTA and CDR2 FQGTGA. V was pared by 1 base and J by 1 base, with 9 bases between. The CDR3 is made up of 15 amino acids. The CDR3 DNA follows: TGTGCCAGCAGCTTAAGGGCGCTACGCACAGATACGCAGTATTTT. This codes for CASSLRALRTDTQYF.

V gene TRBV30 combines with J gene TRBJ1-3, with a tentative D call TRBD1 (6 bases). Per the germline V gene, CDR1 is GTSNPN and CDR2 is SVGIG (reference sequence). The germline V and J ends were trimmed by 1 base and 0 bases, with 7 bases remaining between them. The CDR3 extends over 14 amino acids. The CDR3 DNA is TGTGCCTGGAGTGGGGGGCGCTCTGGAAACACCATATATTTT. Protein sequence: CAWSGGRSGNTIYF. The whole variable domain, remainder taken from reference TRBV30 and TRBJ1-3, is SQTIHQWPATLVQPVGSPLSLECTVEGTSNPNLYWYRQAAGRGLQLLFYSVGIGQISSEVPQNLSASRPQDRQFILSSKKLLLSDSGFYLCAWSGGRSGNTIYFGEGSWLTVV.

This clone is medium-sized in the sample. J is TRBJ2-3 and V is TRBV27; D is unclear. This CDR3 comprises 13 residues. Germline CDR1 is MNHEY and CDR2 is SMNVEV (reference sequence). Trimming shortened V by 5 bases and J by 2 bases, and 8 bases separated the two germline ends. The CDR3 nucleotides are TGTGCCAGCAGTCCATACTCCACAGATACGCAGTATTTT. This codes for CASSPYSTDTQYF.